This T cell receptor beta chain originates from a study of blood T cell repertoires in COVID-19. Profiling relied on immunoSEQ multiplex PCR, and the TCRdb table lists in-frame clones only, not all of them. The sample records some 330,000 clones, around 86% being singletons. The CDR3 totals 16 residues. V lost 2 bases and J lost 0, with 13 bases in between. Germline V CDR1 and CDR2: SGHDN, FVKESK. The sample comprised PBMCs or T cells enriched from blood (not recorded which). This chain links TRBV14 with TRBJ1-1; D is possibly TRBD1 (5 bases). The sequence derives from a woman between 45 and 65 years old who had recovered from COVID-19. The CDR3 sequence is CASSQIMTALNTEAFF. CDR3 in DNA: TGTGCCAGCAGCCAAATTATGACAGCTCTGAACACTGAAGCTTTCTTT.